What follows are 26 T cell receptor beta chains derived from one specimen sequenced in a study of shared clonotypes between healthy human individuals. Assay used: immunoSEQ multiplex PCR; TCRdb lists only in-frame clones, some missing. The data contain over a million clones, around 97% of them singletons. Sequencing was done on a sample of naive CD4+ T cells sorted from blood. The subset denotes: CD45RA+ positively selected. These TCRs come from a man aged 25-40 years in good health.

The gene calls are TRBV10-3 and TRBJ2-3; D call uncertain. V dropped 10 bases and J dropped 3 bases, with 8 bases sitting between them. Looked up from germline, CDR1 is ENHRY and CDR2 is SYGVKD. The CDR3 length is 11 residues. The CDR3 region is CAKVKTDTQYF. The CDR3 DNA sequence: TGTGCCAAGGTGAAGACAGATACGCAGTATTTT.

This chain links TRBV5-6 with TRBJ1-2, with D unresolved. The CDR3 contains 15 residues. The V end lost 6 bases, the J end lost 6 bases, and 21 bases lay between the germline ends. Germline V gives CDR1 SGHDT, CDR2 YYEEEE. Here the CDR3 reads CASTHPSDSGNGYTF. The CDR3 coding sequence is TGTGCCAGCACCCACCCTTCGGATTCAGGAAATGGCTACACCTTC.

CDR3 region: CASSPAEVSSYEQYF. The CDR3 bases are TGTGCCAGCAGCCCTGCGGAAGTTAGCTCCTACGAGCAGTACTTC. The chain recombines TRBV7-2 with TRBJ2-7; D unresolved. CDR3 length: 15 amino acids. The germline CDR1 and CDR2 sequences are SGHTA and FQGNSA. Trimming shortened V by 5 bases and J by 0 bases, and 14 bases separated the two germline ends.

The CDR3 bases are TGTGCCAGCAGCTTAGTACGGGGAGTACGGGAGCAGTTCTTC. It is translated as CASSLVRGVREQFF. The V gene is TRBV11-2, the J gene TRBJ2-1; maybe TRBD2 (5 bases). The CDR3 is 14 residues long. V gave up 1 base and J gave up 10 bases, with 14 bases separating them. Per the germline V gene, CDR1 is SGHAT and CDR2 is FQNNGV.

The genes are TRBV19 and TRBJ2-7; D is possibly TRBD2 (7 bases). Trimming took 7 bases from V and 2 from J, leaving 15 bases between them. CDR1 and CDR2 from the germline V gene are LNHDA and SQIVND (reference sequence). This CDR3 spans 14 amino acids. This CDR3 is CASTPGGAPYEQYF. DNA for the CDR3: TGTGCCAGTACCCCGGGGGGCGCCCCCTACGAGCAGTACTTC.

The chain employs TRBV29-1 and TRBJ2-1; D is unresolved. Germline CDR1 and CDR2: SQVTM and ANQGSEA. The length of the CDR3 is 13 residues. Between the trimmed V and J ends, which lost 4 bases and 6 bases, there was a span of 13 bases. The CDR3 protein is CSVVRRVSNEQFF. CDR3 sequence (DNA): TGCAGCGTTGTACGAAGGGTAAGCAATGAGCAGTTCTTC.

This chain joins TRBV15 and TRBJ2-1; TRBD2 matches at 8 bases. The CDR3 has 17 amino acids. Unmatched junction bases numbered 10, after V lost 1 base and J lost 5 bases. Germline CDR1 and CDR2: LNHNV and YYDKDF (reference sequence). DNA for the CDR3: TGTGCCACCAGCAGAGTCCCGCGCGGGAGGAGAGACAATGAGCAGTTCTTC. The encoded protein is CATSRVPRGRRDNEQFF.

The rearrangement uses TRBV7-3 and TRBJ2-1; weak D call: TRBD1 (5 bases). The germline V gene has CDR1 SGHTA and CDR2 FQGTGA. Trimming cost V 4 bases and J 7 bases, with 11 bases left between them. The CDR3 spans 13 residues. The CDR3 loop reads CASSSQVKNEQFF. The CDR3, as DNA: TGTGCCAGCAGCTCACAGGTTAAAAATGAGCAGTTCTTC.

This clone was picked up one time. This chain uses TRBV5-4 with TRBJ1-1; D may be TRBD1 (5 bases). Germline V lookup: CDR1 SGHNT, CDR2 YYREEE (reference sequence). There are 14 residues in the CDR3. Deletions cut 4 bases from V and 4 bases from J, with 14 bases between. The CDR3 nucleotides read TGTGCCAGCAGCCCGACCGGGGGTAGCACTGAAGCTTTCTTT. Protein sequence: CASSPTGGSTEAFF.

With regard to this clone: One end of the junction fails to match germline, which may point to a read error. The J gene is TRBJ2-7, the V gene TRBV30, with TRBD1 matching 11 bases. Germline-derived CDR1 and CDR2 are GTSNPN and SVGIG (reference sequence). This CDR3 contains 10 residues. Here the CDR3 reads CAWSEGTGGF. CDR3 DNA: TGTGCCTGGAGTGAGGGGACAGGGGGCTTC. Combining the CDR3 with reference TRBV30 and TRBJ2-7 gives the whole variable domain SQTIHQWPATLVQPVGSPLSLECTVEGTSNPNLYWYRQAAGRGLQLLFYSVGIGQISSEVPQNLSASRPQDRQFILSSKKLLLSDSGFYLCAWSEGTGGFGPGTRLTVT.

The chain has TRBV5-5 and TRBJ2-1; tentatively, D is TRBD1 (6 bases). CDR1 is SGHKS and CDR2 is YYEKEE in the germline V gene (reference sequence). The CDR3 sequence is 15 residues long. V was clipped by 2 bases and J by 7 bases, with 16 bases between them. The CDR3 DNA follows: TGTGCCAGCAGCTTTTTGACAGGAGCTGCGAATGAGCAGTTCTTC. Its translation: CASSFLTGAANEQFF.

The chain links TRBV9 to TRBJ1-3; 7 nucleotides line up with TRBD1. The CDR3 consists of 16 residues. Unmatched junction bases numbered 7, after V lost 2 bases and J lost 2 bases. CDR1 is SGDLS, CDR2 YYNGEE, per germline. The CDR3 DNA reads TGTGCCAGCAGCGTTTCGGGGACAGCAGCTGGAAACACCATATATTTT. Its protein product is CASSVSGTAAGNTIYF. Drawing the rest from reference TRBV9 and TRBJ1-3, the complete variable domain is DSGVTQTPKHLITATGQRVTLRCSPRSGDLSVYWYQQSLDQGLQFLIQYYNGEERAKGNILERFSAQQFPDLHSELNLSSLELGDSALYFCASSVSGTAAGNTIYFGEGSWLTVV.

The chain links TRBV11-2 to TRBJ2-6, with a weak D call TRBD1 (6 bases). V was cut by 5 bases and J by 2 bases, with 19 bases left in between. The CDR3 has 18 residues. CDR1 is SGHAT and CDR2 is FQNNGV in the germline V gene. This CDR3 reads CASSQPDRPTAGANVLTF. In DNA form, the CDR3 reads TGTGCCAGCAGCCAACCTGACAGGCCCACGGCTGGGGCCAACGTCCTGACTTTC.

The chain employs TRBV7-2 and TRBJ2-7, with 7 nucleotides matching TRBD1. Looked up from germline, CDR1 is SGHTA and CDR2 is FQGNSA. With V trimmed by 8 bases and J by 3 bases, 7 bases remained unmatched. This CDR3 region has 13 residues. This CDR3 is CASANRDSYEQYF. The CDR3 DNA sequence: TGTGCCAGCGCCAACCGGGACAGCTACGAGCAGTACTTC.

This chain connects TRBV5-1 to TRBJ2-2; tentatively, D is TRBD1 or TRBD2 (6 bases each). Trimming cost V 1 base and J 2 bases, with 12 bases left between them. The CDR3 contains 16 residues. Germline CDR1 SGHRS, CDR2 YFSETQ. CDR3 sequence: CASSLFGGGNTGELFF. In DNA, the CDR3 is TGCGCCAGCAGCTTGTTCGGGGGCGGAAACACCGGGGAGCTGTTTTTT.

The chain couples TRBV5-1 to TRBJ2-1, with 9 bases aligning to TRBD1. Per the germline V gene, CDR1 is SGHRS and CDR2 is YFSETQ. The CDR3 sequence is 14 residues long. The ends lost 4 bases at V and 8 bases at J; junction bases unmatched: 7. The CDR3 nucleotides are TGCGCCAGCAGCCGGGACAGGGTTATCGATGAGCAGTTCTTC. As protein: CASSRDRVIDEQFF.

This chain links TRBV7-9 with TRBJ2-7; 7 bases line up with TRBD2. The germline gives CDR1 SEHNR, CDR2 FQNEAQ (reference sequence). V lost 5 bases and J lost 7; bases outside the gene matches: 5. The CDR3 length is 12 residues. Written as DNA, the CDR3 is TGTGCCAGCAGCCCTGCTAGCGGAGAGCAGTACTTC. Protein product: CASSPASGEQYF.

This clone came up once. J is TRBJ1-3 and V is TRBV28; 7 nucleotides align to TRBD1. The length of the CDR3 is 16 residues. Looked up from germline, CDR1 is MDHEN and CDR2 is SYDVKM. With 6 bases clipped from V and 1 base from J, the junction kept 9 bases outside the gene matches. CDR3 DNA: TGTGCCAGCAGCATCACAGGGGCACCTTCTGGAAACACCATATATTTT. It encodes CASSITGAPSGNTIYF.

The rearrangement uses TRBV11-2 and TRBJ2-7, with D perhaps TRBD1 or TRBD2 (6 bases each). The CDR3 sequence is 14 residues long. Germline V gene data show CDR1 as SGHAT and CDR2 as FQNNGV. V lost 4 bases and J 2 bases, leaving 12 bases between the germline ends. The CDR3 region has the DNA TGTGCCAGCAGCTCAGGGGAGGTCACCTACGAGCAGTACTTC. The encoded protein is CASSSGEVTYEQYF.

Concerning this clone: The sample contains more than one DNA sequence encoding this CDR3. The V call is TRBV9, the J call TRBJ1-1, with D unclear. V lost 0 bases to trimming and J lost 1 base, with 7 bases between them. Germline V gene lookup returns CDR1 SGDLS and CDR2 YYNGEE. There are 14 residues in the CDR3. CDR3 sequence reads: CASSVVGENTEAFF. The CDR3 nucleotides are TGTGCCAGCAGCGTAGTTGGGGAGAACACTGAAGCTTTCTTT.

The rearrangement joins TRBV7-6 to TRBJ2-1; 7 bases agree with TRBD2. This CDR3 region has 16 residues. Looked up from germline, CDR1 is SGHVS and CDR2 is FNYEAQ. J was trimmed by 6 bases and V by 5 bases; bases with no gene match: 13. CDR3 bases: TGTGCCAGCAGCCGTAGCCCTAGCGGCGGCGGCAATGAGCAGTTCTTC. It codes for CASSRSPSGGGNEQFF.

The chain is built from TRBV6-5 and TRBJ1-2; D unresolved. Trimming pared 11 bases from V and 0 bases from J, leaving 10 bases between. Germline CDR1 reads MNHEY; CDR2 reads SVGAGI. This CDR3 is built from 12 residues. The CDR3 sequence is CASKEANYGYTF. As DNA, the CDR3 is TGTGCCTCTAAGGAGGCTAACTATGGCTACACCTTC.

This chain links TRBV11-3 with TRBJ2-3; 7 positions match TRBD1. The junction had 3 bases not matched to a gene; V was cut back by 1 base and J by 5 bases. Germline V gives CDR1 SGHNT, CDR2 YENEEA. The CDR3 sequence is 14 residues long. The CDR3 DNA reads TGTGCCAGCAGCTTAGGACAGGGACAAGATACGCAGTATTTT. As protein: CASSLGQGQDTQYF.

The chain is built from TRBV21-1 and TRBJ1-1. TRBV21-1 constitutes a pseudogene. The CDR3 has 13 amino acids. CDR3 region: CASKGTLNTEAFF. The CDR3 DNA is TGTGCCAGCAAGGGGACCCTGAACACTGAAGCTTTCTTT.

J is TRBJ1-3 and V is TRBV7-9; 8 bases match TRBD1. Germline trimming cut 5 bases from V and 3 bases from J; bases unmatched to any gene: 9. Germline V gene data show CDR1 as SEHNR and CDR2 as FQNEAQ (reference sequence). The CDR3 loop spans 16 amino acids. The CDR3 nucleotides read TGTGCCAGCAGCGTGATACAGGGGGTGGATGGAAACACCATATATTTT. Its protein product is CASSVIQGVDGNTIYF.

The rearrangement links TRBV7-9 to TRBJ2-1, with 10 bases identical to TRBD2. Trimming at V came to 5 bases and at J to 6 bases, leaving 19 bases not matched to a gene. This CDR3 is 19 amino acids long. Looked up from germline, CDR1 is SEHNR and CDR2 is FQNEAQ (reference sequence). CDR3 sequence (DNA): TGTGCCAGCAGCCCGCGACCTTTATTGCTAGCGGGAGACTCCAATGAGCAGTTCTTC. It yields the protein CASSPRPLLLAGDSNEQFF.